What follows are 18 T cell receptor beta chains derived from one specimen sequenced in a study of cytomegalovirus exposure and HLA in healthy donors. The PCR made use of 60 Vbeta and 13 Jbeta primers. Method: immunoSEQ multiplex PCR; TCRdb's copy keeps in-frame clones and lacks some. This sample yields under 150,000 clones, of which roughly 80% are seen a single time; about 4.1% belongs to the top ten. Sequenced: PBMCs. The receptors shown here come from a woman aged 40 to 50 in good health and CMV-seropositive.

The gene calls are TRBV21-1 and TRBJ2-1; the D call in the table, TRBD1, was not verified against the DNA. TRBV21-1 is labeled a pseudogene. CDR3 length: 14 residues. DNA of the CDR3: TGTGCCAGCAGGAAACAGGGCACACACAATGAGCAGTTCTTC. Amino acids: CASRKQGTHNEQFF.

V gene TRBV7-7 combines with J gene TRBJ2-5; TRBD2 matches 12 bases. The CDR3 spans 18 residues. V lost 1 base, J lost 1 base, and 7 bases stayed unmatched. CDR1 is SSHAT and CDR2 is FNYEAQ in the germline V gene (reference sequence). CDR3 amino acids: CASSLELAGGKSQETQYF. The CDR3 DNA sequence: TGTGCCAGCAGCTTAGAACTAGCGGGAGGAAAGAGCCAAGAGACCCAGTACTTC.

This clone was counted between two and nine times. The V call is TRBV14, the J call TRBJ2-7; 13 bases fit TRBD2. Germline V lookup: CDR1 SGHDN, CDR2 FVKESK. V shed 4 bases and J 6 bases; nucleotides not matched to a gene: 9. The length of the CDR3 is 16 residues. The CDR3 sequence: CASSPRTGLAGSEQYF. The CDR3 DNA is TGTGCCAGCAGCCCCCGAACGGGACTAGCGGGGTCCGAGCAGTACTTC.

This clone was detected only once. The CDR3 protein is CASIISSRGSYEQYF. The CDR3 DNA reads TGTGCCAGTATCATCTCCAGCAGGGGATCCTACGAGCAGTACTTC. This sequence joins TRBV6-6 and TRBJ2-7; D perhaps matches TRBD1 (6 bases). Between the trimmed V and J ends, which lost 9 bases and 1 base, there was a span of 19 bases. The length of the CDR3 is 15 residues. From germline, CDR1 is MNHNY and CDR2 SVGAGI (reference sequence).

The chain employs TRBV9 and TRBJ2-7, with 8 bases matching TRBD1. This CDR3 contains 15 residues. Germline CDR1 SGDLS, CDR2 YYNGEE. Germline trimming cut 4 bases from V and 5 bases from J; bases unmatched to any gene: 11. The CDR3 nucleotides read TGTGCCAGCAGCTCCCCCGGGACAGGAATGAACGAGCAGTACTTC. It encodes CASSSPGTGMNEQYF.

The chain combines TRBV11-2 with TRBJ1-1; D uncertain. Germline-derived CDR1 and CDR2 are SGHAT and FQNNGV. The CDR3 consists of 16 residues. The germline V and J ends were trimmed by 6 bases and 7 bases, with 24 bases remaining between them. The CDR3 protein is CASSRGGGPGAFEAFF. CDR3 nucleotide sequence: TGTGCCAGCAGTCGGGGTGGCGGGCCCGGAGCGTTTGAAGCTTTCTTT.

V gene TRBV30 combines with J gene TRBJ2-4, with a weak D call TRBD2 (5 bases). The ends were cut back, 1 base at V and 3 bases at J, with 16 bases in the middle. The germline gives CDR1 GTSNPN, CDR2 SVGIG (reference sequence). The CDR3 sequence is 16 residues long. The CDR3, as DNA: TGTGCCTGGAGTGGGGCTCGAGCTGAGGGCAAAAACATTCAGTACTTC. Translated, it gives CAWSGARAEGKNIQYF.

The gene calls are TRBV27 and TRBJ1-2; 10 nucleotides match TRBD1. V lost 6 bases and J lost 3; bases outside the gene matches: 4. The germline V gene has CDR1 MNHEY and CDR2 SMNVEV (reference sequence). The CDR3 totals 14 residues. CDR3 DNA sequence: TGTGCCAGCAGCCGACAGGGGGCGGACTATGGCTACACCTTC. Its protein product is CASSRQGADYGYTF.

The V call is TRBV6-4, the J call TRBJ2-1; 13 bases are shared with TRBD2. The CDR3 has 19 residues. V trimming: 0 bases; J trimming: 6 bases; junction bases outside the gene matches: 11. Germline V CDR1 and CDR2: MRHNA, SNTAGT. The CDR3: CASSDSGLAGVHPLNEQFF. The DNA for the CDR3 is TGTGCCAGCAGTGACTCCGGACTAGCGGGGGTCCACCCCCTCAATGAGCAGTTCTTC.

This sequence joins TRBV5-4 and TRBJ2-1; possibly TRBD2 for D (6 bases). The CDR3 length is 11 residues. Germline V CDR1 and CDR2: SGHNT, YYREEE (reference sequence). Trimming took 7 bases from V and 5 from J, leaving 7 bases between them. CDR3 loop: CASERDNEQFF. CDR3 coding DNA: TGTGCCAGCGAGCGGGACAATGAGCAGTTCTTC.

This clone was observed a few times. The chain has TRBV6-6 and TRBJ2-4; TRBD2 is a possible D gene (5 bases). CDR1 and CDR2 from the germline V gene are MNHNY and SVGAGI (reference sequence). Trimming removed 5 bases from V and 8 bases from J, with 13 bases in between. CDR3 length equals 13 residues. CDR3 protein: CASSLQRVDIQYF. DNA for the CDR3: TGTGCCAGCAGTCTACAGAGGGTCGACATTCAGTACTTC.

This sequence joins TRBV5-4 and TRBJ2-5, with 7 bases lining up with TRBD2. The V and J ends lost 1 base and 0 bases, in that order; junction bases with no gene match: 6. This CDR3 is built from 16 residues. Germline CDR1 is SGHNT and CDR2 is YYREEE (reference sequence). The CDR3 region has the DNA TGTGCCAGCAGCTTGTCGGCTAGCGGTCACCAAGAGACCCAGTACTTC. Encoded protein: CASSLSASGHQETQYF.

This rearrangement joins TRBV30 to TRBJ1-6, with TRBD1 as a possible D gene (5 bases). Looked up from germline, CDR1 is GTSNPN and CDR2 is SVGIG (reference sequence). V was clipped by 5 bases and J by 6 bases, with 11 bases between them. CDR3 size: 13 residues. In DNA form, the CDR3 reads TGTGCCTGGCATCAGGGTTTTAATTCACCCCTCCACTTT. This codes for CAWHQGFNSPLHF.

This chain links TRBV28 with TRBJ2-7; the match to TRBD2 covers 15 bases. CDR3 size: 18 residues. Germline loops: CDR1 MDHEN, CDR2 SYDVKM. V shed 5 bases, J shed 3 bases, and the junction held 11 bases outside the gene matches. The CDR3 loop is CASSGGLAGGRPDYEQYF. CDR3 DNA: TGTGCCAGCAGTGGAGGACTAGCGGGGGGGCGACCAGACTACGAGCAGTACTTC.

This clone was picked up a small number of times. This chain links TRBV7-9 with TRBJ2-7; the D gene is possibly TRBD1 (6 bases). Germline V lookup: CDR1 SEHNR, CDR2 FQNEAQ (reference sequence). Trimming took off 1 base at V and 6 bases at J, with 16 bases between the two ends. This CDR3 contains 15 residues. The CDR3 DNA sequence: TGTGCCAGCAGCTTAGTAGGGGGTGGGTCTCGCGAGCAGTACTTC. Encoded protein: CASSLVGGGSREQYF.

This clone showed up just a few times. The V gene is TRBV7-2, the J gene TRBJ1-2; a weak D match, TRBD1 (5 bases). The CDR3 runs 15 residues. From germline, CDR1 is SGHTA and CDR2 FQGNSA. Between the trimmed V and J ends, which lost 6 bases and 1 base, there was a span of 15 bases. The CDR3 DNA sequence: TGTGCCAGCAGACTACCGGGGGTTTATAACTATGGCTACACCTTC. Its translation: CASRLPGVYNYGYTF.

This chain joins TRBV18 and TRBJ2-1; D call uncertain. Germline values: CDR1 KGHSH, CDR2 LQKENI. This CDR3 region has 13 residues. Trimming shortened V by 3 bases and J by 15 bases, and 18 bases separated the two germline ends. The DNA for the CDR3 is TGTGCCAGCTCACCGGCGCTAGAGACCGCCCCGTTCTTC. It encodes CASSPALETAPFF.

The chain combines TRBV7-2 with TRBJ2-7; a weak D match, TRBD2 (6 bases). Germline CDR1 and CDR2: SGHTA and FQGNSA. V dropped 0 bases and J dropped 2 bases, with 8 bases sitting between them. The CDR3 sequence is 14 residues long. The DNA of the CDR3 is TGTGCCAGCAGCTTAGCTAGCGGCCCCTACGAGCAGTACTTC. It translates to CASSLASGPYEQYF.